This T cell receptor (beta chain) was sequenced during a study of metastatic and nonmetastatic thyroid tumors. As for the study in general: Patients with malignant and benign thyroid disease provided blood and tumor or nodule tissue, whose repertoires were compared. Study results and caveats: In blood and tumor, TCR beta diversity was reportedly significantly higher in malignant thyroid tumors than in benign nodules.

The V end lost 10 bases, the J end lost 6 bases, and 18 bases lay between the germline ends. CDR3 length: 13 residues. Germline CDR1 and CDR2: WSHSY and SAAADI. Relative to its sample, this clone is medium-sized. Antigen: not known. Original processing methods: The study's classifier, a distant-metastasis tool for papillary thyroid cancer, was built using CDR3 differences across clinicopathological groups. TCRdb re-clonotyped the PCR reads via MiXCR. None of the V and J calls come from the authors' own analysis; TCRdb made them. The sample yields roughly 10,000 clones, less than 35% seen once. Prior to thyroid surgery, none of the patients had received any treatment.

This chain joins TRBV10-2 and TRBJ1-2; the D gene is possibly TRBD1 (6 bases). This receptor was obtained from a female donor with papillary thyroid cancer or a benign thyroid nodule (not recorded which). Some clones in this sample may be carry-over from other donors' samples. The sample consisted of tumor tissue. CDR3 in amino acids: CATSGLHRDGYTF. The CDR3, as DNA: TGCGCCACCTCCGGACTCCACAGGGATGGCTACACCTTC.